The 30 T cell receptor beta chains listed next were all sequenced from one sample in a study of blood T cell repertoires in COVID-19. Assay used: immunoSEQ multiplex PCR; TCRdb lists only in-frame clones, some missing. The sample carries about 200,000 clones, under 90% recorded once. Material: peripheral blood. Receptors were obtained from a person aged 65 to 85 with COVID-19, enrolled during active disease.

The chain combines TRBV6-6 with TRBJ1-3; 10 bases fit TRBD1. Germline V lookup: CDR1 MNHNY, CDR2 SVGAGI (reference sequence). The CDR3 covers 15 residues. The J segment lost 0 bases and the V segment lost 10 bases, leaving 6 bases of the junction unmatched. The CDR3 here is CAITTGGNSGNTIYF. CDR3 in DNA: TGTGCCATCACGACAGGGGGCAACTCTGGAAACACCATATATTTT.

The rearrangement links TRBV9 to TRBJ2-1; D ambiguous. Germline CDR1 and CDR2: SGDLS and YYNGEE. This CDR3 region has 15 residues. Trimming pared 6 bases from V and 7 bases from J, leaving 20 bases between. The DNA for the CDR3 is TGTGCCAGCACAATGGATGGCCACCCTAGTAATGAGCAGTTCTTC. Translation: CASTMDGHPSNEQFF.

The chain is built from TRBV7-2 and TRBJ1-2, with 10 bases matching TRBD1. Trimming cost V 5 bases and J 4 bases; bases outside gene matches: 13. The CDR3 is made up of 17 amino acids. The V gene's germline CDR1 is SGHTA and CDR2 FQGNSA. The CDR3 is CASSLRTGGIERYGYTF. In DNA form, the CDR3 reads TGTGCCAGCAGCCTCCGGACAGGGGGTATTGAGCGCTATGGCTACACCTTC.

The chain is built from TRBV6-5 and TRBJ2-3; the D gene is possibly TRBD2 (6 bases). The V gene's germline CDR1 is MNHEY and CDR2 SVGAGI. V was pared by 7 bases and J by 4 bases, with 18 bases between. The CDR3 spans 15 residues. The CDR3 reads CASKGLPALPDTQYF. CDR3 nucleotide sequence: TGTGCCAGCAAGGGACTTCCCGCTCTGCCAGATACGCAGTATTTT.

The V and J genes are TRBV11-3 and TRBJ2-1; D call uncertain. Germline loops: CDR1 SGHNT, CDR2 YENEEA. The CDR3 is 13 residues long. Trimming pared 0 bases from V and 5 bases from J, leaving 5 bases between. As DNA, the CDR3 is TGTGCCAGCAGCTTAGATCCTAACAATGAGCAGTTCTTC. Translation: CASSLDPNNEQFF. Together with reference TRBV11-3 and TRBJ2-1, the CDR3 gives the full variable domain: EAGVVQSPRYKIIEKKQPVAFWCNPISGHNTLYWYLQNLGQGPELLIRYENEEAVDDSQLPKDRFSAERLKGVDSTLKIQPAELGDSAVYLCASSLDPNNEQFFGPGTRLTVL.

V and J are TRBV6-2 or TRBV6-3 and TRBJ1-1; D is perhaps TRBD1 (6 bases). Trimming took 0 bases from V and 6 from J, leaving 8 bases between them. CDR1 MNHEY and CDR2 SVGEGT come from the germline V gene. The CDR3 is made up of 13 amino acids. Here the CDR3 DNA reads TGTGCCAGCAGTTACTCGTGGGGGCCTGAAGCTTTCTTT. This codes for CASSYSWGPEAFF.

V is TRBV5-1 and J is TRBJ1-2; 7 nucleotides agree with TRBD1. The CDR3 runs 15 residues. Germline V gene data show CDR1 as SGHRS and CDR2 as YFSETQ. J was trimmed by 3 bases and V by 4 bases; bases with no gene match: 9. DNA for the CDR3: TGCGCCAGCAGCCCAGGGACAGAGATCCACTATGGCTACACCTTC. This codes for CASSPGTEIHYGYTF.

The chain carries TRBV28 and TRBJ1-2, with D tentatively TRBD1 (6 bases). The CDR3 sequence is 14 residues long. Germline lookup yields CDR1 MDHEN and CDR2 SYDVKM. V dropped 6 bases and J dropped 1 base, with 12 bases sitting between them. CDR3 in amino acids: CASRGGGINYGYTF. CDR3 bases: TGTGCCAGCAGAGGGGGGGGGATTAACTATGGCTACACCTTC.

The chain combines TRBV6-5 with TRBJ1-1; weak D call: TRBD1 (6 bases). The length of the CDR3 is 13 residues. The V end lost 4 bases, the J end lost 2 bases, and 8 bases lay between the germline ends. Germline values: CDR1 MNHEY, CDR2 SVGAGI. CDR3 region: CASSSRGNTEAFF. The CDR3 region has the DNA TGTGCCAGCAGTTCCAGGGGTAACACTGAAGCTTTCTTT.

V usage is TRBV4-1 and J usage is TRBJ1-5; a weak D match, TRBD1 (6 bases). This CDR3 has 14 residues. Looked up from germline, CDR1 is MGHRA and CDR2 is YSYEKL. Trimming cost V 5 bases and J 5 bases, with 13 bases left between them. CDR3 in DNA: TGCGCCAGCAGCACCGGGGAGGGGGATCAGCCCCAGCATTTT. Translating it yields CASSTGEGDQPQHF.

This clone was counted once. The DNA of the CDR3 is TGTGCCAGCAGACTGGGGACAGGCCAGGGGGATACGCAGTATTTT. Protein product: CASRLGTGQGDTQYF. The chain joins TRBV5-6 to TRBJ2-3; 8 positions agree with TRBD1. CDR1 is SGHDT and CDR2 is YYEEEE in the germline V gene. The ends lost 5 bases at V and 6 bases at J; junction bases unmatched: 11. The CDR3 spans 15 residues.

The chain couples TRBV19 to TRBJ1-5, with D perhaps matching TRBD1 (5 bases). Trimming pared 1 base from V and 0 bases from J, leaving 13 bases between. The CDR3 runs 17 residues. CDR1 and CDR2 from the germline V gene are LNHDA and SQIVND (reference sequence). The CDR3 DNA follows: TGTGCCAGTAGTATAGGCCTGGGGGGATATAGCAATCAGCCCCAGCATTTT. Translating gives CASSIGLGGYSNQPQHF.

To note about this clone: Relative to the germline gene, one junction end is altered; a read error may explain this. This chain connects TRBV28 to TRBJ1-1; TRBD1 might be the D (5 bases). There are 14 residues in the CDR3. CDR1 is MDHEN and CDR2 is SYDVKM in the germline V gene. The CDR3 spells CASNQPGASSEAFF. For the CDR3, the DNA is TGTGCCAGCAACCAGCCTGGGGCGAGCTCTGAGGCTTTCTTT.

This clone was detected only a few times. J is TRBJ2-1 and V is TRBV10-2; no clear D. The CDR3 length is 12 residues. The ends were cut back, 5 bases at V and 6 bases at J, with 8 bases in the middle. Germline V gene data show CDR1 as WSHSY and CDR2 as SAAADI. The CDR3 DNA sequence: TGCGCCAGCAGTCTCGTGTTCAATGAGCAGTTCTTC. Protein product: CASSLVFNEQFF.

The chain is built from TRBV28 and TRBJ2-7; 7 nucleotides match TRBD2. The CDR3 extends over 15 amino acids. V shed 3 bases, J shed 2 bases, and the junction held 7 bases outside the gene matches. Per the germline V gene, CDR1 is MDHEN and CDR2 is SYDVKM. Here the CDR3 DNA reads TGTGCCAGCAGTTTTGGCGGGAGCCCCACCTACGAGCAGTACTTC. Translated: CASSFGGSPTYEQYF.

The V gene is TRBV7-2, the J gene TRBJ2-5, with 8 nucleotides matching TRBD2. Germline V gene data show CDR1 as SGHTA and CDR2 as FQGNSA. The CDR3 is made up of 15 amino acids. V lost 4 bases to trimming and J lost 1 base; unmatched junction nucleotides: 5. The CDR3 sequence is CASSSQRGPQETQYF. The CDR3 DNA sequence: TGTGCCAGCAGCTCCCAGCGGGGGCCCCAAGAGACCCAGTACTTC.

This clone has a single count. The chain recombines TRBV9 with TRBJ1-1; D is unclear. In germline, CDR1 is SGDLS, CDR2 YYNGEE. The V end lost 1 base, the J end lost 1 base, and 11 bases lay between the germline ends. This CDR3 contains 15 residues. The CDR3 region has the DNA TGTGCCAGCAGCGTATTTGGGAGCCGGAACACTGAAGCTTTCTTT. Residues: CASSVFGSRNTEAFF. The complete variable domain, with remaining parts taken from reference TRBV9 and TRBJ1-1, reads DSGVTQTPKHLITATGQRVTLRCSPRSGDLSVYWYQQSLDQGLQFLIQYYNGEERAKGNILERFSAQQFPDLHSELNLSSLELGDSALYFCASSVFGSRNTEAFFGQGTRLTVV.

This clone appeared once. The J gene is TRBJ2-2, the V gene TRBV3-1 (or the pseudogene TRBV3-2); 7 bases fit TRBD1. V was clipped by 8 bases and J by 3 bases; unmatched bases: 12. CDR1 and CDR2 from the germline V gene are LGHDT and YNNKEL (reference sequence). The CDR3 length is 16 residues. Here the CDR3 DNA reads TGTGCCAGCGGTTACCGGGTCACAGGGGACACCGGGGAGCTGTTTTTT. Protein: CASGYRVTGDTGELFF.

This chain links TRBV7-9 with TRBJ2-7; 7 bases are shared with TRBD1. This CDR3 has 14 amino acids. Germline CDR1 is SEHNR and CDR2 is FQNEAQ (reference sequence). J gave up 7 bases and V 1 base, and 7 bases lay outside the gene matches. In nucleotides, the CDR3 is TGTGCCAGCAGCTTAGAGGGGGCATCAAGAGAGCAGTACTTC. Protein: CASSLEGASREQYF.

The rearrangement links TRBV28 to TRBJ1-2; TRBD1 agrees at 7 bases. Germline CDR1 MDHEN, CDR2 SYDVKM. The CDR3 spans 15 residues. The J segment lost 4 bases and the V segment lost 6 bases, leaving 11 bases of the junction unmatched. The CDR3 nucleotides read TGTGCCAGCAGCCCGTGGGGTCCAGGGGGCTATGGCTACACCTTC. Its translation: CASSPWGPGGYGYTF.

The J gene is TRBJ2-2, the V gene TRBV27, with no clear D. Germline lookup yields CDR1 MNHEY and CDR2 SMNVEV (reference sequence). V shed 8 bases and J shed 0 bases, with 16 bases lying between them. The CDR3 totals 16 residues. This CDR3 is CASGPPWWANTGELFF. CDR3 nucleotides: TGTGCCAGCGGGCCCCCGTGGTGGGCGAACACCGGGGAGCTGTTTTTT.

As DNA, the CDR3 is TGTGCCAGCAGCGCCTCGGGACAGGGAAATTCACCCCTCCACTTT. It is translated as CASSASGQGNSPLHF. The V call is TRBV9, the J call TRBJ1-6, with 9 nucleotides matching TRBD1. This CDR3 has 15 residues. Germline trimming cut 3 bases from V and 7 bases from J; bases unmatched to any gene: 5. CDR1 and CDR2 from the germline V gene are SGDLS and YYNGEE.

The CDR3 sequence: CASSLAGPSGNNEQFF. CDR3 nucleotides: TGTGCCAGCAGCCTTGCAGGGCCTAGCGGAAACAATGAGCAGTTCTTC. The chain links TRBV7-3 to TRBJ2-1; TRBD2 matches at 7 bases. Germline loops: CDR1 SGHTA, CDR2 FQGTGA. V was pared by 5 bases and J by 5 bases, with 12 bases of the junction left unmatched. The CDR3 runs 16 residues.

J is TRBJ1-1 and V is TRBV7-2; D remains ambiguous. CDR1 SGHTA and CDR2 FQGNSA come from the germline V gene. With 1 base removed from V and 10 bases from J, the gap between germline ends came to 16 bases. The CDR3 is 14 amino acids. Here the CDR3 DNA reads TGTGCCAGCAGCTTAGTCGGGGAGTCGGTGTCAGCTTTCTTT. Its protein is CASSLVGESVSAFF.

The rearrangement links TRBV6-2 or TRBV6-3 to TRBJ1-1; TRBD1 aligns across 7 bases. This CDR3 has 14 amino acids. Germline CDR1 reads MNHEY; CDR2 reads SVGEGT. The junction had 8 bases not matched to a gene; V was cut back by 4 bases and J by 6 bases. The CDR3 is CASSSRQGSAEAFF. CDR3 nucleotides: TGTGCCAGCAGTTCACGACAGGGATCCGCTGAAGCTTTCTTT.

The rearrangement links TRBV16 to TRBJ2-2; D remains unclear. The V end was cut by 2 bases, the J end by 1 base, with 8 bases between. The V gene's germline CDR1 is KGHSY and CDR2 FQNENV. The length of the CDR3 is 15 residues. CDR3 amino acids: CASSQVAQNTGELFF. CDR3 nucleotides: TGTGCCAGCAGCCAAGTAGCCCAGAACACCGGGGAGCTGTTTTTT.

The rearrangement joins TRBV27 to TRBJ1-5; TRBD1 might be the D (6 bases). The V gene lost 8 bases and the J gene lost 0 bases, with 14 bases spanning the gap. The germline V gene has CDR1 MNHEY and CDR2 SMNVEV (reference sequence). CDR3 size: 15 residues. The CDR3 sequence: CASAKGGGSNQPQHF. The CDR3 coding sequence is TGTGCCAGCGCAAAGGGGGGGGGTAGCAATCAGCCCCAGCATTTT.

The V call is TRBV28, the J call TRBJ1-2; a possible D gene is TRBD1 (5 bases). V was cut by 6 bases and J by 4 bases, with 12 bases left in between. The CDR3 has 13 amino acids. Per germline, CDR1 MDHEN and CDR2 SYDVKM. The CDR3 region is CASRWTTTYGYTF. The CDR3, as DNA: TGTGCCAGCAGATGGACAACGACCTATGGCTACACCTTC.

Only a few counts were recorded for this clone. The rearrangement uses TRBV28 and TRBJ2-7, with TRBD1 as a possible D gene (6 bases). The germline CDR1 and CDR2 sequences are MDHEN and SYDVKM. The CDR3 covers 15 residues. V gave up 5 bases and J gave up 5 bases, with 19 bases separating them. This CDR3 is CASSANRAGYHEQYF. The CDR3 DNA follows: TGTGCCAGCAGTGCTAACAGGGCCGGGTACCACGAGCAGTACTTC.

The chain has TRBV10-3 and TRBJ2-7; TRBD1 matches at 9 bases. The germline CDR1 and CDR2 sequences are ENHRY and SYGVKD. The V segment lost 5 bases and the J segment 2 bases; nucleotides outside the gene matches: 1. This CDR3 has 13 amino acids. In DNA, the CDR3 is TGTGCCATCAGTAACAGGGGGCCCTACGAGCAGTACTTC. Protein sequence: CAISNRGPYEQYF.